The source of this T cell receptor beta chain is a study of shared clonotypes between healthy human individuals. For the study at large: A couple of women and a few men aged 18 to 49 made up the donors.

Some clones are missing from TCRdb's copy, which holds only in-frame ones; the method was immunoSEQ multiplex PCR. The profile covers around 1.6 million clones, with approximately 98% appearing a single time and around 0.47% taken by the ten largest. The CDR3 contains 13 residues. Trimming removed 10 bases from V and 2 bases from J; junction bases left unmatched: 5. Germline CDR1 is WNHNN and CDR2 is SYGVQD (reference sequence). This rearrangement joins TRBV10-1 to TRBJ2-5, with 9 bases matching TRBD2. The source material was naive CD4+ T cells sorted from blood. Indicated subset: CD45RA+ positively selected. This sequence was found in a man aged 25-40 years in good health. CDR3 region: CATRLAEQETQYF. As DNA, the CDR3 is TGCGCCACCAGACTAGCGGAACAAGAGACCCAGTACTTC.